This entry lists 8 T cell receptor beta chains sequenced from one sample in a study of post-analysis software for immune sequencing data. Unique molecular identifiers were present in the TCR beta cDNA libraries. TCRdb used MiXCR to reprocess the PCR reads, holding one entry per CDR3 protein. The data contain around 700,000 distinct CDR3 sequences, 59% of them singletons. What these receptors recognize is not known. Study-level results: Controls had lower frequencies than patients of about 5 TRBV segments, which included TRBV5-6, TRBV5-1 and TRBV20-1.

Sequencing was performed on blood. The receptor source for this set is a girl aged 2 to 9 with multiple sclerosis.

In this sample, this clonotype turned up many times. The genes are TRBV29-1 and TRBJ1-2, with 8 bases aligning to TRBD1. Germline CDR1 SQVTM, CDR2 ANQGSEA. The CDR3 has 13 amino acids. Losses at the gene ends were 8 bases for V and 8 bases for J; bases not matched to a gene: 13. CDR3 DNA sequence: TGCAGCCCGGACAGGGTGTCGGGGGACGGCTACACCTTC. Translated: CSPDRVSGDGYTF.

The chain employs TRBV7-9 and TRBJ2-1; D is ambiguous. The CDR3 consists of 14 residues. Germline CDR1 and CDR2: SEHNR and FQNEAQ (reference sequence). With 0 bases removed from V and 7 bases from J, the gap between germline ends came to 10 bases. CDR3 residues: CASSLARGHNEQFF. For the CDR3, the DNA is TGTGCCAGCAGCTTAGCGCGAGGCCATAATGAGCAGTTCTTC.

This clonotype has a handful of counts. This chain links TRBV6-5 with TRBJ2-1; D not certain. With 4 bases removed from V and 9 bases from J, the gap between germline ends came to 13 bases. Germline CDR1 is MNHEY and CDR2 is SVGAGI. The CDR3 is 13 amino acids. CDR3 coding DNA: TGTGCCAGCAGTTCAAGTGTAAGACGTGAGCAGTTCTTC. This sequence encodes CASSSSVRREQFF.

This chain uses TRBV29-1 with TRBJ2-1; a possible D gene is TRBD1 (5 bases). V was pared by 4 bases and J by 6 bases, with 13 bases between. Germline-derived CDR1 and CDR2 are SQVTM and ANQGSEA. The CDR3 loop spans 13 amino acids. Written as DNA, the CDR3 is TGCAGCGTTGCCCAGGGCGGAATCAATGAGCAGTTCTTC. Translation gives CSVAQGGINEQFF.

This clonotype was counted a few times. V is TRBV7-2 and J is TRBJ2-7; a weak D match, TRBD1 (6 bases). V was pared by 4 bases and J by 6 bases, with 10 bases between. Germline V gene data show CDR1 as SGHTA and CDR2 as FQGNSA. The CDR3 runs to 12 residues. CDR3 sequence (DNA): TGTGCCAGCAGCTGGTCAGGGGTCGAGCAGTACTTC. Translated: CASSWSGVEQYF.

The V and J genes are TRBV6-1 and TRBJ2-1; 8 nucleotides line up with TRBD1. CDR3 size: 16 residues. Germline V lookup: CDR1 MNHNS, CDR2 SASEGT. J lost 4 bases, V lost 2 bases, and 7 bases had no gene match. The CDR3 sequence: CASSEMGTGVYNEQFF. The CDR3 DNA is TGTGCCAGCAGTGAAATGGGGACAGGAGTTTACAATGAGCAGTTCTTC.

The gene calls are TRBV6-2 or TRBV6-3 and TRBJ1-5; no clear D. This CDR3 has 15 residues. From germline, CDR1 is MNHEY and CDR2 SVGEGT. V was cut by 4 bases and J by 3 bases, with 13 bases left in between. CDR3: CASSSARVDNQPQHF. The CDR3 DNA is TGTGCCAGCAGTTCCGCGAGGGTAGACAATCAGCCCCAGCATTTT.

V gene TRBV3-1 combines with J gene TRBJ2-1; no clear D gene. V dropped 4 bases and J dropped 2 bases, with 18 bases sitting between them. CDR1 and CDR2 from the germline V gene are LGHDT and YNNKEL (reference sequence). There are 17 residues in the CDR3. Written as DNA, the CDR3 is TGTGCCAGCAGCCCTAGAGCCAGTATTCTAACCTACAATGAGCAGTTCTTC. This sequence encodes CASSPRASILTYNEQFF.